These 15 T cell receptor beta chains originate from one sample sequenced in a study of spatial heterogeneity in lung cancer (dated by TCRdb to between 2018 and 2021). Library construction relied on 5' RACE. The reads were generated on a NextSeq 500. The public reads were quality trimmed at Q25 with fastp and then assembled into clones with MiXCR by TCRdb, keeping productive beta chains. Under each unique CDR3 protein, matching rows form one entry showing the most common genes and DNA. The sample data list 65,000 to 85,000 distinct CDR3 sequences, and roughly a fifth of these were observed just once. Roughly 6.2% of the sample is taken by the ten largest. According to the study, the label for this sample's time point signals: sample taken at primary tumor resection. TCR sequencing used whole RNA extracted from tumor and nontumor lung tissue, or from cryopreserved PBMC samples, without cell sorting.

The source material was PBMCs, sampled at surgery. The receptors derive from a male donor with early-stage non-small cell lung cancer.

V is TRBV28 and J is TRBJ2-5; 10 bases are shared with TRBD1. The germline CDR1 and CDR2 sequences are MDHEN and SYDVKM. The CDR3 has 17 residues. The V segment lost 4 bases and the J segment 4 bases; nucleotides outside the gene matches: 12. The CDR3 sequence is CASSSLIIRDRGETQYF. The CDR3 nucleotides read TGTGCCAGCAGTTCCCTAATAATTCGGGACAGGGGAGAGACCCAGTACTTC.

This chain connects TRBV21-1 to TRBJ2-7; the table gives TRBD1 as D, unverified against the DNA. TRBV21-1 is marked as a pseudogene. CDR3 size: 13 residues. CDR3 nucleotide sequence: TGTGCCATCCCCACAGGGATAGCCTACGAGCAGTACTTC. Its translation is CAIPTGIAYEQYF.

This clonotype showed up just a few times. This sequence joins TRBV12-3 or TRBV12-4 and TRBJ2-3; D is undetermined. This CDR3 region has 13 residues. V dropped 0 bases and J dropped 3 bases, with 4 bases sitting between them. The CDR3 DNA sequence: TGTGCCAGCAGTTTAGCGCTGACAGATACGCAGTATTTT. This codes for CASSLALTDTQYF.

There are a few counts of this clonotype. V and J are TRBV12-5 and TRBJ2-7; the D is unclear. V lost 0 bases to trimming and J lost 6 bases, with 18 bases between them. Germline values: CDR1 LGHNT, CDR2 FRNRAP. CDR3 length equals 16 residues. The CDR3 is CASGLVLGRPMSEQYF. Here the CDR3 DNA reads TGTGCTAGTGGTTTGGTACTCGGAAGGCCCATGAGCGAGCAGTACTTC. Variable domain in full (rest from reference TRBV12-5 and TRBJ2-7): DARVTQTPRHKVTEMGQEVTMRCQPILGHNTVFWYRQTMMQGLELLAYFRNRAPLDDSGMPKDRFSAEMPDATLATLKIQPSEPRDSAVYFCASGLVLGRPMSEQYFGPGTRLTVT.

The rearrangement joins TRBV28 to TRBJ2-1, with 12 positions matching TRBD2. V was pared by 8 bases and J by 4 bases, with 6 bases of the junction left unmatched. CDR3 size: 15 residues. Germline CDR1 and CDR2: MDHEN and SYDVKM. CDR3 region: CASGPSGRGYNEQFF. The CDR3 DNA reads TGTGCCAGCGGACCTAGCGGGAGGGGTTACAATGAGCAGTTCTTC.

This clonotype was observed a few times. V and J are TRBV19 and TRBJ1-5, with D possibly matching TRBD1 (5 bases). Trimming shortened V by 5 bases and J by 11 bases, and 16 bases separated the two germline ends. Germline CDR1 is LNHDA and CDR2 is SQIVND (reference sequence). This CDR3 has 13 residues. This chain's CDR3 is CASSLQDRRAQHF. DNA for the CDR3: TGTGCCAGTAGTTTACAGGACCGGAGAGCCCAGCATTTT.

This clonotype has just a few counts. This chain connects TRBV5-1 to TRBJ1-6; tentatively, D is TRBD1 (5 bases). The CDR3 is made up of 15 amino acids. CDR1 is SGHRS and CDR2 is YFSETQ in the germline V gene. V was shortened by 2 bases and J by 7 bases, with 13 bases between the two germline ends. CDR3 in DNA: TGCGCCAGCAGCTTCGTCCCAGGGAGGAATTCACCCCTCCACTTT. Translation: CASSFVPGRNSPLHF.

This clonotype occurred a few times. CDR3 amino acids: CASSLPGQGAFF. The DNA of the CDR3 is TGTGCCAGCAGTCTTCCGGGACAAGGGGCTTTCTTT. This rearrangement joins TRBV7-6 to TRBJ1-1; D is perhaps TRBD1 (6 bases). The ends were cut back, 6 bases at V and 11 bases at J, with 16 bases in the middle. The CDR3 covers 12 residues. CDR1 and CDR2 from the germline V gene are SGHVS and FNYEAQ.

This clonotype was seen a handful of times. The chain recombines TRBV5-1 with TRBJ1-1; D gene ambiguous. CDR1 is SGHRS, CDR2 YFSETQ, per germline. V lost 4 bases and J lost 1, with 17 bases in between. This CDR3 is 16 amino acids long. CDR3 sequence reads: CASSPPGPSRNTEAFF. CDR3 DNA sequence: TGCGCCAGCAGCCCCCCCGGCCCTTCGAGGAACACTGAAGCTTTCTTT.

In the case of this clonotype: At one of its ends the junction is not consistent with the germline gene, which may arise from a read error. This chain uses TRBV6-2 or TRBV6-3 with TRBJ2-3; D might be TRBD1 or TRBD2, each matching 5 bases. Germline assignment: CDR1 MNHEY and CDR2 SVGEGT. The CDR3 loop spans 12 amino acids. The DNA of the CDR3 is TGTGCCAGCAGTACATCCGGGACGAAGGTAGATTTT. Residues: CASSTSGTKVDF.

In its sample, this clonotype was seen many times. The J gene is TRBJ2-5, the V gene TRBV29-1; maybe TRBD1 (6 bases). The germline V gene encodes CDR1 SQVTM and CDR2 ANQGSEA. V lost 7 bases and J 0 bases, leaving 18 bases between the germline ends. This CDR3 region has 15 residues. The CDR3 DNA reads as TGCAGCGCCCGAACAGGGCTTTTGTACCAAGAGACCCAGTACTTC. Translating gives CSARTGLLYQETQYF. Looking up the rest from reference TRBV29-1 and TRBJ2-5 gives the full variable domain: SAVISQKPSRDICQRGTSLTIQCQVDSQVTMMFWYRQQPGQSLTLIATANQGSEATYESGFVIDKFPISRPNLTFSTLTVSNMSPEDSSIYLCSARTGLLYQETQYFGPGTRLLVL.

This chain connects TRBV3-1 to TRBJ2-7, with D perhaps matching TRBD2 (5 bases). CDR1 and CDR2 (germline): LGHDT, YNNKEL (reference sequence). Trimming pared 0 bases from V and 7 bases from J, leaving 10 bases between. CDR3 length: 13 amino acids. CDR3 loop: CASSQDPGGEQYF. The CDR3 DNA sequence: TGTGCCAGCAGCCAAGACCCCGGCGGGGAGCAGTACTTC.

The gene calls are TRBV5-1 and TRBJ2-3; D possibly matches TRBD1 or TRBD2 (6 bases each). V dropped 2 bases and J dropped 1 base, with 11 bases sitting between them. Germline CDR1 SGHRS, CDR2 YFSETQ. CDR3 length equals 15 residues. CDR3 coding DNA: TGCGCCAGCAGCTTAGGGGGGCACCGCACAGATACGCAGTATTTT. Translation: CASSLGGHRTDTQYF.

This clonotype has a count of ten or more. The genes are TRBV4-3 and TRBJ2-5; tentative D call: TRBD1 (5 bases). The germline V gene encodes CDR1 LGHNA and CDR2 YSLEER. Trimming pared 0 bases from V and 1 base from J, leaving 9 bases between. This CDR3 region has 15 residues. The CDR3 nucleotides are TGCGCCAGCAGCCAAGAGCCCAGGGTCCAAGAGACCCAGTACTTC. This translates into CASSQEPRVQETQYF.

The chain uses TRBV5-1 and TRBJ2-3, with 12 bases matching TRBD2. The CDR3 consists of 15 residues. Germline V lookup: CDR1 SGHRS, CDR2 YFSETQ. Trimming removed 4 bases from V and 5 bases from J; junction bases left unmatched: 5. CDR3 residues: CASSPSSGGGDTQYF. CDR3 DNA sequence: TGCGCCAGCAGCCCCTCTAGCGGGGGGGGAGATACGCAGTATTTT.